These 24 T cell receptor beta chains originate from one sample sequenced in a study of cytomegalovirus exposure and HLA in healthy donors. The study ran its PCR with 60 Vbeta and 13 Jbeta primers. The data were produced by immunoSEQ multiplex PCR, yet TCRdb's version contains in-frame clones alone and is incomplete. The table includes under 200,000 clones, about three quarters detected once. Sample: PBMCs. The receptors were sampled from a woman aged 40 to 50 in good health and CMV-seropositive.

The chain recombines TRBV5-6 with TRBJ2-1; 9 bases align to TRBD2. Unmatched junction bases numbered 4, after V lost 0 bases and J lost 6 bases. This CDR3 contains 15 residues. Germline CDR1 SGHDT, CDR2 YYEEEE. CDR3 in amino acids: CASSLGLAAGNEQFF. The CDR3 DNA sequence: TGTGCCAGCAGCTTGGGACTAGCGGCGGGCAATGAGCAGTTCTTC.

The CDR3 sequence is CASTWEGGYNEQFF. The DNA for the CDR3 is TGTGCCAGCACATGGGAGGGGGGCTACAATGAGCAGTTCTTC. The J gene is TRBJ2-1, the V gene TRBV7-2; a weak D match, TRBD2 (7 bases). This CDR3 spans 14 amino acids. The V end lost 7 bases, the J end lost 3 bases, and 13 bases lay between the germline ends. CDR1 and CDR2 (germline): SGHTA, FQGNSA.

This chain uses TRBV28 with TRBJ1-1, with unresolved D. Trimming removed 4 bases at V and 4 bases at J, with 13 bases between. CDR3 length: 14 residues. Looked up from germline, CDR1 is MDHEN and CDR2 is SYDVKM. The CDR3 region is CASSSPGGLTEAFF. The CDR3 DNA is TGTGCCAGCAGTTCCCCCGGCGGCCTCACTGAAGCTTTCTTT.

The chain couples TRBV6-1 to TRBJ2-7; TRBD1 matches 8 bases. CDR3 size: 15 residues. Germline CDR1 MNHNS, CDR2 SASEGT. V gave up 6 bases and J gave up 4 bases; unmatched junction bases: 11. This chain's CDR3 is CASSPGQGIWYEQYF. The CDR3, as DNA: TGTGCCAGCAGCCCCGGACAGGGCATTTGGTACGAGCAGTACTTC.

The rearrangement uses TRBV19 and TRBJ2-1; 10 bases match TRBD2. Trimming took 7 bases from V and 5 from J; bases not matched to a gene: 11. Germline CDR1 LNHDA, CDR2 SQIVND (reference sequence). CDR3 size: 16 residues. CDR3 amino acids: CASTLASGRANNEQFF. In DNA, the CDR3 is TGTGCCAGTACTCTCGCGAGCGGGAGGGCGAACAATGAGCAGTTCTTC.

This clone was detected a few times. The chain carries TRBV5-1 and TRBJ1-5; D might be TRBD1 (5 bases). The ends were cut back, 0 bases at V and 2 bases at J, with 9 bases in the middle. The CDR3 has 15 amino acids. Germline V gives CDR1 SGHRS, CDR2 YFSETQ. The CDR3 spells CASSLEGNGNQPQHF. CDR3 sequence (DNA): TGCGCCAGCAGCTTGGAGGGGAATGGCAATCAGCCCCAGCATTTT.

The chain has TRBV10-3 and TRBJ2-2; 9 bases line up with TRBD1. V was pared by 4 bases and J by 5 bases, with 2 bases of the junction left unmatched. This CDR3 is built from 14 residues. Germline V gene data show CDR1 as ENHRY and CDR2 as SYGVKD. This chain's CDR3 is CAISGQGDTGELFF. The CDR3 region has the DNA TGTGCCATCAGTGGACAGGGGGATACCGGGGAGCTGTTTTTT.

This clone was counted between two and nine times. The chain employs TRBV30 and TRBJ2-7, with 7 nucleotides matching TRBD2. Trimming took 2 bases from V and 2 from J; bases not matched to a gene: 3. The CDR3 length is 13 residues. Looked up from germline, CDR1 is GTSNPN and CDR2 is SVGIG (reference sequence). CDR3 coding DNA: TGTGCCTGGAGTATCCGGGGGGCCTACGAGCAGTACTTC. Its translation is CAWSIRGAYEQYF.

The V gene is TRBV4-3, the J gene TRBJ2-6; TRBD1 is a possible D gene (5 bases). This CDR3 is 19 amino acids long. CDR1 and CDR2 from the germline V gene are LGHNA and YSLEER. V gave up 0 bases and J gave up 0 bases, with 15 bases separating them. The CDR3 DNA sequence: TGCGCCAGCAGCCAAGAAGGGGATTGGGTTAGCTCTGGGGCCAACGTCCTGACTTTC. This sequence encodes CASSQEGDWVSSGANVLTF.

V usage is TRBV18 and J usage is TRBJ2-4, with D unclear. The CDR3 runs 18 residues. CDR1 is KGHSH, CDR2 LQKENI, per germline. Trimming shortened V by 3 bases and J by 0 bases, and 18 bases separated the two germline ends. CDR3 loop: CASSPAAAYTLAKNIQYF. The CDR3 DNA reads as TGTGCCAGCTCACCGGCGGCAGCTTATACCCTAGCCAAAAACATTCAGTACTTC.

This sequence joins TRBV6-5 and TRBJ2-5; 7 bases agree with TRBD1. The CDR3 runs to 12 residues. CDR1 is MNHEY, CDR2 SVGAGI, per germline. V dropped 10 bases and J dropped 4; count of bases not matched to a gene: 6. CDR3 amino acids: CATGTERETQYF. The CDR3 DNA follows: TGTGCCACGGGGACAGAGAGAGAGACCCAGTACTTC.

The rearrangement uses TRBV6-5 and TRBJ1-1; 9 bases agree with TRBD1. The CDR3 has 16 amino acids. V dropped 4 bases and J dropped 1; count of bases not matched to a gene: 7. Germline V gene lookup returns CDR1 MNHEY and CDR2 SVGAGI. This CDR3 reads CASSSNRGLGNTEAFF. CDR3 nucleotide sequence: TGTGCCAGCAGTTCCAACAGGGGGCTCGGGAACACTGAAGCTTTCTTT.

The rearrangement uses TRBV6-5 and TRBJ1-4; no reliable D call. V was clipped by 5 bases and J by 8 bases, with 6 bases between them. The CDR3 has 11 amino acids. The V gene's germline CDR1 is MNHEY and CDR2 SVGAGI. CDR3 region: CASSKQEKLFF. CDR3 sequence (DNA): TGTGCCAGCAGTAAACAGGAAAAACTGTTTTTT.

This clone was picked up a small number of times. This rearrangement joins TRBV6-6 to TRBJ2-7; D may be TRBD2 (5 bases). The CDR3 has 16 residues. V lost 0 bases and J lost 0, with 12 bases in between. From germline, CDR1 is MNHNY and CDR2 SVGAGI (reference sequence). CDR3 region: CASSYSSAGASYEQYF. The CDR3 region has the DNA TGTGCCAGCAGTTACTCGTCGGCGGGTGCCTCCTACGAGCAGTACTTC.

This chain links TRBV7-2 with TRBJ1-5; D is undetermined. This CDR3 is built from 14 residues. The V gene lost 2 bases and the J gene lost 0 bases, with 5 bases spanning the gap. Germline V gene sequence: CDR1 SGHTA, CDR2 FQGNSA. The CDR3 sequence is CASSLTDSNQPQHF. CDR3 nucleotides: TGTGCCAGCAGCTTAACTGATAGCAATCAGCCCCAGCATTTT. Variable domain in full (rest from reference TRBV7-2 and TRBJ1-5): GAGVSQSPSNKVTEKGKDVELRCDPISGHTALYWYRQSLGQGLEFLIYFQGNSAPDKSGLPSDRFSAERTGGSVSTLTIQRTQQEDSAVYLCASSLTDSNQPQHFGDGTRLSIL.

The chain recombines TRBV30 with TRBJ1-5; 9 positions match TRBD1. Germline V gene lookup returns CDR1 GTSNPN and CDR2 SVGIG (reference sequence). J lost 9 bases, V lost 1 base, and 7 bases had no gene match. The CDR3 is made up of 14 amino acids. The CDR3 bases are TGTGCCTGGAGTGCTTCAGGACAGGGGATGCCCCAGCATTTT. It translates to CAWSASGQGMPQHF.

The chain employs TRBV7-9 and TRBJ2-1, with D maybe TRBD1 (6 bases). V was trimmed by 4 bases and J by 6 bases, leaving 10 bases between them. The CDR3 has 13 residues. Germline lookup yields CDR1 SEHNR and CDR2 FQNEAQ (reference sequence). CDR3 protein: CASSSTRGNEQFF. Here the CDR3 DNA reads TGTGCCAGCAGCTCCACCAGGGGCAATGAGCAGTTCTTC.

This sequence joins TRBV28 and TRBJ1-2, with D uncertain. The length of the CDR3 is 13 residues. The V gene lost 6 bases and the J gene lost 2 bases, with 10 bases spanning the gap. CDR1 MDHEN and CDR2 SYDVKM come from the germline V gene. The chain's CDR3 is CASRAGVNYGYTF. DNA of the CDR3: TGTGCCAGCAGGGCCGGGGTAAACTATGGCTACACCTTC.

The genes are TRBV10-2 and TRBJ2-1; D remains ambiguous. Germline-derived CDR1 and CDR2 are WSHSY and SAAADI. CDR3 length: 15 residues. V was trimmed by 2 bases and J by 9 bases, leaving 17 bases between them. The CDR3 nucleotides are TGCGCCAGCAGTGAGCCGGTCTTGCTTGTCGGTGAGCAGTTCTTC. Translation gives CASSEPVLLVGEQFF.

This chain joins TRBV6-4 and TRBJ2-3, with D tentatively TRBD1 (5 bases). V lost 0 bases, J lost 5 bases, and 9 bases lay in between. The CDR3 contains 14 residues. CDR1 and CDR2 (germline): MRHNA, SNTAGT. CDR3 in amino acids: CASSDSRAGDTQYF. The CDR3 DNA reads TGTGCCAGCAGTGACTCCAGGGCCGGAGATACGCAGTATTTT.

J is TRBJ1-1 and V is TRBV4-1; D is uncertain. Trimming took off 3 bases at V and 0 bases at J, with 11 bases between the two ends. The germline CDR1 and CDR2 sequences are MGHRA and YSYEKL. The CDR3 has 15 amino acids. The CDR3 region has the DNA TGCGCCAGCAGCCAGTACGGAGCTCTGAACACTGAAGCTTTCTTT. Protein: CASSQYGALNTEAFF.

The chain employs TRBV5-1 and TRBJ2-5, with a tentative D call TRBD1 (5 bases). Germline V gene sequence: CDR1 SGHRS, CDR2 YFSETQ. This CDR3 contains 16 residues. V was cut by 0 bases and J by 4 bases, with 16 bases left in between. CDR3 residues: CASSLADRSSGETQYF. The CDR3 region has the DNA TGCGCCAGCAGCTTGGCCGACAGATCCTCCGGAGAGACCCAGTACTTC.

The chain uses TRBV7-2 and TRBJ1-4, with TRBD1 matching 8 bases. The CDR3 covers 15 residues. Germline assignment: CDR1 SGHTA and CDR2 FQGNSA. Losses at the gene ends were 5 bases for V and 10 bases for J; bases not matched to a gene: 12. The CDR3 DNA follows: TGTGCCAGCAGCCCTCGGACAGGGAGGGGAGGAAAACTGTTTTTT. Protein sequence: CASSPRTGRGGKLFF.

The CDR3 reads CASSAAGLTGELFF. CDR3 nucleotides: TGTGCCAGTAGTGCGGCAGGGCTCACCGGGGAGCTGTTTTTT. This chain connects TRBV19 to TRBJ2-2; weak D call: TRBD1 (5 bases). The CDR3 loop spans 14 amino acids. Germline loops: CDR1 LNHDA, CDR2 SQIVND (reference sequence). Deletions cut 5 bases from V and 4 bases from J, with 11 bases between. Complete variable domain (other parts from reference TRBV19 and TRBJ2-2): DGGITQSPKYLFRKEGQNVTLSCEQNLNHDAMYWYRQDPGQGLRLIYYSQIVNDFQKGDIAEGYSVSREKKESFPLTVTSAQKNPTAFYLCASSAAGLTGELFFGEGSRLTVL.